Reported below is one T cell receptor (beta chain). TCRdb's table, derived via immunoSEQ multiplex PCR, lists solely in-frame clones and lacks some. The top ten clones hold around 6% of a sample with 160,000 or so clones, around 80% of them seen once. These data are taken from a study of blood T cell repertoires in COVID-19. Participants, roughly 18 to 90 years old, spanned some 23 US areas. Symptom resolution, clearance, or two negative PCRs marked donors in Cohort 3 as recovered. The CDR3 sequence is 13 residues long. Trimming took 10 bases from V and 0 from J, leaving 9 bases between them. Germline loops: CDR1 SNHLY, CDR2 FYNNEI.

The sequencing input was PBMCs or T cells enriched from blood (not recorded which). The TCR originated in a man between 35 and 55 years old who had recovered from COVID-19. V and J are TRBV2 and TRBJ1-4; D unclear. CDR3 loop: CAIRGSTNEKLFF. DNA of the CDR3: TGTGCCATTAGAGGTTCAACTAATGAAAAACTGTTTTTT.